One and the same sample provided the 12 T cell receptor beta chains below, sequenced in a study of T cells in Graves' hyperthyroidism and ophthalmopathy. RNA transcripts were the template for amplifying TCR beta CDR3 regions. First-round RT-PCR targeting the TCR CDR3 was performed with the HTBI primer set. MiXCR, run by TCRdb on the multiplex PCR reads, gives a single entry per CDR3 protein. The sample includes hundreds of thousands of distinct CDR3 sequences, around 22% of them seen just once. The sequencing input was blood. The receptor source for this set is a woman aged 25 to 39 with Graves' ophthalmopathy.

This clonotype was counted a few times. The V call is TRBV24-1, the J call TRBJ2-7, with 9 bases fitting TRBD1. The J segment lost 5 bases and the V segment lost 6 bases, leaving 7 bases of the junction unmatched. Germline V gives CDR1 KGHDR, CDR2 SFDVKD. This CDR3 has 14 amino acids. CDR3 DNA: TGTGCCACCAGTCCGGGACAGGGTTTCGACGAGCAGTACTTC. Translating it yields CATSPGQGFDEQYF.

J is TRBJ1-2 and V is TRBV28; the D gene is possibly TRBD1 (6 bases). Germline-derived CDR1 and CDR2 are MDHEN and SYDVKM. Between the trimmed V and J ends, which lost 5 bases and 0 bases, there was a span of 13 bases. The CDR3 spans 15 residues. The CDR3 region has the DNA TGTGCCAGCAGTGGGCGACAGGAAACTAACTATGGCTACACCTTC. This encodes CASSGRQETNYGYTF.

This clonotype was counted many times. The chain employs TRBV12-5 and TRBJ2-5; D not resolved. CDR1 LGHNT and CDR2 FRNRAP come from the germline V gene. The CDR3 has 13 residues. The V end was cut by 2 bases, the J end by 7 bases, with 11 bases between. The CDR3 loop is CASGLSSVGTQYF. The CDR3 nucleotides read TGTGCTAGTGGTTTGTCCTCGGTGGGGACCCAGTACTTC.

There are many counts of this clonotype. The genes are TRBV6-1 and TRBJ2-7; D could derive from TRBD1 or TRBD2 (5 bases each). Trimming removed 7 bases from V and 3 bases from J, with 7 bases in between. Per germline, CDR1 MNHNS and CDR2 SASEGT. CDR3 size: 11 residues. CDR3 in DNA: TGTGCCAGCAAGAGGGGCTACGAGCAGTACTTC. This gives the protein CASKRGYEQYF.

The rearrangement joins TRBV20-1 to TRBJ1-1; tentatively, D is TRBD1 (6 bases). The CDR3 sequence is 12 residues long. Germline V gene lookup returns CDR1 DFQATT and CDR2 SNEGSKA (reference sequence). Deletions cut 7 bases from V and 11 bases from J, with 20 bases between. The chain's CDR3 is CSGRKPGVSAFF. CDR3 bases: TGCAGTGGTCGAAAACCAGGGGTTTCGGCTTTCTTT.

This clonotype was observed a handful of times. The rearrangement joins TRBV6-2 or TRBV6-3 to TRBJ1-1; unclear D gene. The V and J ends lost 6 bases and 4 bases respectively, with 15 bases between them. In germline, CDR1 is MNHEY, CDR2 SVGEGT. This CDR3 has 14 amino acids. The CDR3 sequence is CASRSDWAFTEAFF. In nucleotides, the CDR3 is TGTGCCAGCAGAAGTGACTGGGCCTTCACTGAAGCTTTCTTT.

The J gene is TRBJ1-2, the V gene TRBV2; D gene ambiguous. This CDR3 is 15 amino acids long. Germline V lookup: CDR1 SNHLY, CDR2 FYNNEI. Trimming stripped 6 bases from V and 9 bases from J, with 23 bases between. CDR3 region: CASSLLAVGARSYTF. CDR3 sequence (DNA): TGTGCCAGCAGCCTTTTAGCCGTCGGCGCTCGGAGCTACACCTTC.

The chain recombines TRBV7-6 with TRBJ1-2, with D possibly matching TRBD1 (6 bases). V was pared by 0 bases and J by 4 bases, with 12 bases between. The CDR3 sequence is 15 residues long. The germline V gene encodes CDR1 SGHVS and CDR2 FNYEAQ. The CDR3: CASSLAAGEGYGYTF. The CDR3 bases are TGTGCCAGCAGCTTAGCGGCAGGGGAGGGCTATGGCTACACCTTC.

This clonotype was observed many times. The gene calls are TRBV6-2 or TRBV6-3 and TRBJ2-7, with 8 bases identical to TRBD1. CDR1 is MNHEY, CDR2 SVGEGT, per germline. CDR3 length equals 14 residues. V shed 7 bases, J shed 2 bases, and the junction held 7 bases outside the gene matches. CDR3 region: CASIRTGTTYEQYF. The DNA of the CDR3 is TGTGCCAGCATCAGGACAGGGACAACCTACGAGCAGTACTTC.

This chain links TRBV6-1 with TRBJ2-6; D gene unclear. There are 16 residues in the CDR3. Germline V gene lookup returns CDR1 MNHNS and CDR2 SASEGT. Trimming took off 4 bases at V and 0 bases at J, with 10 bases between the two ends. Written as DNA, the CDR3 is TGTGCCAGCAGTGTGGACGGAACCTCTGGGGCCAACGTCCTGACTTTC. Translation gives CASSVDGTSGANVLTF.

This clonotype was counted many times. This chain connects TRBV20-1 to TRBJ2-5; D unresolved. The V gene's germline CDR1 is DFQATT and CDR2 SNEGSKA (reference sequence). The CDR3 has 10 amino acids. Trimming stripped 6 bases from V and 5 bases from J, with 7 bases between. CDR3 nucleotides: TGCAGTGCAACCCGCGAGACCCAGTACTTC. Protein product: CSATRETQYF.

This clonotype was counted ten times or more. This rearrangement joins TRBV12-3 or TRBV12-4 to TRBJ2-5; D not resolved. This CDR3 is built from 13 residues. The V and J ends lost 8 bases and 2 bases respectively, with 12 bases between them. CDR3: CASSRAVQETQYF. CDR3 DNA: TGTGCCAGCTCCCGAGCAGTACAAGAGACCCAGTACTTC.